Each of the 10 T cell receptor beta chains below was sequenced from the same sample in a study of shared clonotypes between healthy human individuals. Sequencing was performed with immunoSEQ multiplex PCR; in TCRdb, only in-frame clones are kept and a portion is missing. The sample holds 2.3 million or so clones, more than 85% seen once. What was sequenced was naive CD4+ T cells from PBMCs. Subset defined: CD45RA+ positively selected. Receptor source: a man between 18 and 35 years old in good health. Some clones in this sample may be carry-over from other donors' samples.

This clone was seen more than once but under ten times. At the DNA level, this CDR3 is encoded by other sequences in the same sample as well. The CDR3 reads CASSLRTVNYGYTF. In DNA, the CDR3 is TGTGCCAGCAGCTTGAGGACAGTGAACTATGGCTACACCTTC. This chain links TRBV5-4 with TRBJ1-2; D is possibly TRBD1 (6 bases). The V and J ends lost 1 base and 2 bases respectively, with 9 bases between them. The germline V gene encodes CDR1 SGHNT and CDR2 YYREEE (reference sequence). CDR3 length equals 14 residues.

The chain links TRBV14 to TRBJ2-5, with D possibly being TRBD1 (6 bases). V lost 2 bases to trimming and J lost 1 base, with 11 bases between them. Germline CDR1 reads SGHDN; CDR2 reads FVKESK. CDR3 length: 15 residues. The CDR3 nucleotides are TGTGCCAGCAGCCAATACTCAGGGGTCCAAGAGACCCAGTACTTC. Translation: CASSQYSGVQETQYF.

The chain links TRBV9 to TRBJ1-3; a weak D match, TRBD1 (5 bases). Trimming took off 3 bases at V and 8 bases at J, with 12 bases between the two ends. Germline CDR1 is SGDLS and CDR2 is YYNGEE. The CDR3 spans 13 residues. The CDR3 sequence: CASSGRQYDTIYF. The CDR3 bases are TGTGCCAGCAGCGGAAGACAGTACGACACCATATATTTT. Based on the CDR3 plus reference TRBV9 and TRBJ1-3, the full variable domain is DSGVTQTPKHLITATGQRVTLRCSPRSGDLSVYWYQQSLDQGLQFLIQYYNGEERAKGNILERFSAQQFPDLHSELNLSSLELGDSALYFCASSGRQYDTIYFGEGSWLTVV.

The chain joins TRBV5-1 to TRBJ2-3, with D maybe TRBD1 (5 bases). Between the trimmed V and J ends, which lost 4 bases and 1 base, there was a span of 19 bases. CDR1 and CDR2 from the germline V gene are SGHRS and YFSETQ. The CDR3 runs to 17 residues. The CDR3 bases are TGCGCCAGCAGCCTGGGTGTGACAGCCGCTCGCACAGATACGCAGTATTTT. Amino acids: CASSLGVTAARTDTQYF.

This clone was seen a single time. The chain carries TRBV25-1 and TRBJ1-6; D possibly corresponds to TRBD1 (5 bases). The CDR3 sequence is 16 residues long. The ends were cut back, 2 bases at V and 5 bases at J, with 13 bases in the middle. CDR1 and CDR2 (germline): MGHDK, SYGVNS. The CDR3 nucleotides read TGTGCCAGCAGTGAAGATCTGGGGCAAAATAATTCACCCCTCCACTTT. Its translation is CASSEDLGQNNSPLHF.

The rearrangement joins TRBV6-6 to TRBJ2-2; D perhaps matches TRBD2 (6 bases). Per the germline V gene, CDR1 is MNHNY and CDR2 is SVGAGI (reference sequence). Trimming took off 6 bases at V and 6 bases at J, with 11 bases between the two ends. The length of the CDR3 is 13 residues. The DNA of the CDR3 is TGTGCCAGCAGGCAAACGGGGGCCGGGGAGCTGTTTTTT. Translating it yields CASRQTGAGELFF.

The rearrangement links TRBV5-1 to TRBJ2-4; D gene ambiguous. V was trimmed by 2 bases and J by 6 bases, leaving 6 bases between them. Looked up from germline, CDR1 is SGHRS and CDR2 is YFSETQ. This CDR3 contains 12 residues. CDR3 coding DNA: TGCGCCAGCAGCTTAACCAGAAACATTCAGTACTTC. It encodes CASSLTRNIQYF. Supplemented by reference TRBV5-1 and TRBJ2-4, the full variable domain reads KAGVTQTPRYLIKTRGQQVTLSCSPISGHRSVSWYQQTPGQGLQFLFEYFSETQRNKGNFPGRFSGRQFSNSRSEMNVSTLELGDSALYLCASSLTRNIQYFGAGTRLSVL.

The chain is built from TRBV19 and TRBJ1-2; no definite D call. This CDR3 is built from 12 residues. V dropped 8 bases and J dropped 8 bases, with 15 bases sitting between them. Looked up from germline, CDR1 is LNHDA and CDR2 is SQIVND (reference sequence). The CDR3 region is CASAVAWMGYTF. The CDR3 DNA follows: TGTGCCAGTGCCGTCGCGTGGATGGGCTACACCTTC.

J is TRBJ1-5 and V is TRBV6-1, with a tentative D call TRBD1 (6 bases). This CDR3 has 15 residues. Trimming left V 3 bases short and J 4 bases short, with 13 bases between. Germline assignment: CDR1 MNHNS and CDR2 SASEGT. The chain's CDR3 is CASSEGPQGNQPQHF. The CDR3 DNA follows: TGTGCCAGCAGTGAGGGACCCCAGGGGAATCAGCCCCAGCATTTT.

The rearrangement joins TRBV10-3 to TRBJ2-1; 7 bases agree with TRBD2. The CDR3 runs to 16 residues. Germline trimming cut 4 bases from V and 4 bases from J; bases unmatched to any gene: 10. Germline V gene lookup returns CDR1 ENHRY and CDR2 SYGVKD. The CDR3 protein is CAISGNGPGLYNEQFF. The DNA for the CDR3 is TGTGCCATCAGTGGCAATGGGCCGGGACTATACAATGAGCAGTTCTTC.